This T cell receptor beta chain was identified in a study of neurological immune-mediated disorders. This clonotype came up many times. Antigen: not known. This CDR3 has 17 amino acids. Per germline, CDR1 MNHNY and CDR2 SVGAGI (reference sequence). Trimming cost V 2 bases and J 0 bases, with 14 bases left between them. Time point indicated: technical triplicate 3. TCRdb used MiXCR to reprocess the 5' RACE reads, holding one entry per CDR3 protein. Of about 30,000 distinct CDR3 sequences in the sample, roughly a sixth were seen once. Study-level findings and limits: Patients with HTLV-1-associated myelopathy showed the most TCR clonal expansion. Those with multiple sclerosis showed the least, falling below healthy controls.

The receptor comes from a female donor with HTLV-1-associated myelopathy (HAM/TSP). The chain employs TRBV6-6 and TRBJ1-5; no clear D gene. The sample was CD4+ T cells from blood. CDR3: CASSYQDRTYSNQPQHF. The CDR3 bases are TGTGCCAGCAGTTACCAGGATAGAACCTATAGCAATCAGCCCCAGCATTTT.